This T cell receptor (beta chain) comes out of a study of T cell responses to AZD1222 COVID-19 vaccine. To note about this clone: Its target is not known.

Clones were sequenced by immunoSEQ multiplex PCR, and TCRdb holds only the in-frame ones, with some missing. Seen here are about 270,000 clones, approximately 94% observed once, and the top ten hold roughly 0.51%. The study, taken as a whole, reports: Spike-specific TCRs gained breadth and depth after people received two AZD1222 doses. The study identified only five or six AZD1222 recipients as seropositive at baseline. Donors were chiefly white British, with a greater number of females, and clonal diversity was perhaps underestimated.

Pooling covered second doses at about 4 or about 12 weeks. CDR3 length: 16 residues. CDR1 is MDHEN, CDR2 SYDVKM, per germline. V lost 3 bases and J lost 0, with 12 bases in between. The chain has TRBV28 and TRBJ2-1; D uncertain. Specimen: peripheral blood, collected 28 days after the second AZD1222 dose. This clonotype originated in an adult who received the AZD1222 COVID-19 vaccine. CDR3 amino acids: CASSLFRPSSYNEQFF. CDR3 nucleotides: TGTGCCAGCAGTTTGTTTAGACCCAGCTCCTACAATGAGCAGTTCTTC.